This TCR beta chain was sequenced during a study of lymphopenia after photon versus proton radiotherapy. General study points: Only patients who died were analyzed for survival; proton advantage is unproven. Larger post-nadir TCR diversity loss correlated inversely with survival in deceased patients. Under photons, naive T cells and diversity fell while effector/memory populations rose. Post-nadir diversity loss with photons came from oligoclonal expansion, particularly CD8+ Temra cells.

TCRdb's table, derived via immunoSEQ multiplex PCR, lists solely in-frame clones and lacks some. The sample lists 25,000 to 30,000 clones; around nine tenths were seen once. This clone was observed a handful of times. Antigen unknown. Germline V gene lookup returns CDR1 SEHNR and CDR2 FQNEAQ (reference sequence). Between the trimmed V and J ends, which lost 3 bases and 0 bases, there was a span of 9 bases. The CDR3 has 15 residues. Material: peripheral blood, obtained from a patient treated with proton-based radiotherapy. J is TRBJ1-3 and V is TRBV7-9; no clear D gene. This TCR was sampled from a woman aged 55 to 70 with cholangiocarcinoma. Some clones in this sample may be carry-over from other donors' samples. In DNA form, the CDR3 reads TGTGCCAGCAGCTTGACCCGAAGCTCTGGAAACACCATATATTTT. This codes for CASSLTRSSGNTIYF.